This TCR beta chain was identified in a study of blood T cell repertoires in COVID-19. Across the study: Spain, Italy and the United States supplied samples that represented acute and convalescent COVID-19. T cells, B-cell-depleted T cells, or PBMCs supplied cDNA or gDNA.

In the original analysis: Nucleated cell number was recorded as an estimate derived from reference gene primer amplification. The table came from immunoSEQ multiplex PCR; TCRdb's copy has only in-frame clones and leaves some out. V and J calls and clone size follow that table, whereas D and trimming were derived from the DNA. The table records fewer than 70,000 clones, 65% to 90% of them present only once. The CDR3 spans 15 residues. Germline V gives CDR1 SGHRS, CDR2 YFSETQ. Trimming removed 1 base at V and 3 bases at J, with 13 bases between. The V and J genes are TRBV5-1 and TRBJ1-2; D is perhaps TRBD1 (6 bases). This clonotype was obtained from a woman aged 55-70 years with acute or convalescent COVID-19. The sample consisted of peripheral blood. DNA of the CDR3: TGCGCCAGCAGCTTGCTTACAGGGAAGGACTATGGCTACACCTTC. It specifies CASSLLTGKDYGYTF.